The next 5 T cell receptor beta chains were all read from a single sample in a study of graft-versus-host responses after intestinal transplantation. Their antigens are not known. Sequencing used immunoSEQ multiplex PCR; TCRdb keeps in-frame clones, though not all of them. The sample yields tens of thousands of clones, roughly nine tenths seen once. Sequencing was performed on unstimulated CD4+ T cells sorted from spleen or lymph node cells, taken before transplant. These receptors were taken from a human donor who was the organ donor for an intestinal transplant.

J is TRBJ2-3 and V is TRBV5-4; D is unclear. CDR1 is SGHNT and CDR2 is YYREEE in the germline V gene (reference sequence). This CDR3 comprises 15 residues. V was clipped by 0 bases and J by 4 bases, with 12 bases between them. The CDR3 DNA reads TGTGCCAGCAGCTTGGACTATCGACTTCCAGATACGCAGTATTTT. Encoded protein: CASSLDYRLPDTQYF.

The chain carries TRBV7-9 and TRBJ1-5, with unresolved D. Trimming stripped 5 bases from V and 5 bases from J, with 22 bases between. Per the germline V gene, CDR1 is SEHNR and CDR2 is FQNEAQ (reference sequence). This CDR3 is built from 17 residues. In nucleotides, the CDR3 is TGTGCCAGCAGCCCCATATTCTTCTCAGAGCGGCATCAGCCCCAGCATTTT. This gives the protein CASSPIFFSERHQPQHF.

V gene TRBV27 combines with J gene TRBJ2-7; 8 bases are shared with TRBD1. The germline V gene encodes CDR1 MNHEY and CDR2 SMNVEV (reference sequence). This CDR3 is built from 14 residues. The J segment lost 4 bases and the V segment lost 3 bases, leaving 5 bases of the junction unmatched. The CDR3 loop is CASSLTGEGYEQYF. CDR3 DNA: TGTGCCAGCAGTTTGACAGGGGAAGGATACGAGCAGTACTTC.

This clone appeared a few times. The J gene is TRBJ2-5, the V gene TRBV5-4, with 8 bases aligning to TRBD2. The CDR3 is 13 residues long. J was trimmed by 4 bases and V by 3 bases; bases with no gene match: 2. Germline V gene data show CDR1 as SGHNT and CDR2 as YYREEE (reference sequence). CDR3 region: CASSSGGRETQYF. The CDR3 DNA reads TGTGCCAGCAGCTCGGGAGGGCGAGAGACCCAGTACTTC.

A single count supports this clone. The chain carries TRBV4-1 and TRBJ2-2, with TRBD2 matching 7 bases. V was clipped by 3 bases and J by 0 bases; unmatched bases: 13. The CDR3 has 19 amino acids. Germline assignment: CDR1 MGHRA and CDR2 YSYEKL. CDR3 bases: TGCGCCAGCAGCCAGGGTCGTGGGGTAGCGGGCGCGAACACCGGGGAGCTGTTTTTT. Protein product: CASSQGRGVAGANTGELFF.